This T cell receptor (beta chain) was sequenced in a study of spatial heterogeneity in lung cancer. Study summary: Each time, sequencing found more beta-chain sequences than alpha-chain sequences.

One entry per CDR3 protein, called by TCRdb with MiXCR from the 5' RACE reads. The sample has 50,000 or so distinct CDR3 sequences, about 7.4% seen once; the top ten hold more than 10%. The sample holds many counts of this clonotype. The germline gives CDR1 MDHEN, CDR2 SYDVKM. The CDR3 contains 12 residues. Trimming stripped 5 bases from V and 7 bases from J, with 11 bases between. Regarding time point: sample taken at primary tumor resection. In each case, whole RNA from tumor, nontumor lung or frozen PBMC was sequenced unsorted. The receptor's source is a female donor with early-stage non-small cell lung cancer. Source: PBMCs, taken at surgery. This chain connects TRBV28 to TRBJ1-1, with D maybe TRBD1 (6 bases). Written as DNA, the CDR3 is TGTGCCAGCAGTCAATTGGACAGTGAAGCTTTCTTT. This gives the protein CASSQLDSEAFF. Looking up the rest from reference TRBV28 and TRBJ1-1 gives the full variable domain: DVKVTQSSRYLVKRTGEKVFLECVQDMDHENMFWYRQDPGLGLRLIYFSYDVKMKEKGDIPEGYSVSREKKERFSLILESASTNQTSMYLCASSQLDSEAFFGQGTRLTVV.